The rows below give T cell receptor beta chains drawn from one sample of a study of sequential checkpoint blockade in melanoma. Profiled with immunoSEQ multiplex PCR; TCRdb holds only in-frame clones, not every one. The sample lists 9,500 to 15,000 clones; over 75% were seen once. Sequenced material: CD8+ T cells sorted from blood (inferred from file names), taken from a patient given nivolumab and ipilimumab in sequence. All receptors derive from a human donor with melanoma. Both conserved end residues are part of each CDR3. Fields, in order: clone size, J gene, V gene, CDR3 protein. The size of a clone is reported for some rows only, either as once, few or many, or as a class for expanded clones.

clone size: -; J gene: TRBJ2-2; V gene: TRBV9; CDR3 protein: CASSVDASGSYTGELFF
clone size: -; J gene: TRBJ2-4; V gene: TRBV19; CDR3 protein: CASSIASAGGFQNIQYF
clone size: -; J gene: TRBJ2-7; V gene: TRBV5-8; CDR3 protein: CASSSPLTGYEQYF
clone size: -; J gene: TRBJ1-2; V gene: TRBV14; CDR3 protein: CASSQDEGGNYGYTF
clone size: -; J gene: TRBJ2-7; V gene: TRBV5-5; CDR3 protein: CASSLEERTWDEQYF
clone size: -; J gene: TRBJ2-7; V gene: TRBV2; CDR3 protein: CASSDRGSAHYEQYF
clone size: -; J gene: TRBJ2-5; V gene: TRBV4-1; CDR3 protein: CASSQGGGTYQETQYF
clone size: -; J gene: TRBJ1-6; V gene: TRBV5-1; CDR3 protein: CASRAGAGSPLHF
clone size: -; J gene: TRBJ1-2; V gene: TRBV29-1; CDR3 protein: CSVPRGRENYGYTF
clone size: -; J gene: TRBJ2-1; V gene: TRBV27; CDR3 protein: CASSSTGGGDEQFF
clone size: -; J gene: TRBJ2-1; V gene: TRBV5-4; CDR3 protein: CASSGGTSSNEQFF
clone size: -; J gene: TRBJ2-7; V gene: TRBV28; CDR3 protein: CASSPRLGFSEQYF
clone size: -; J gene: TRBJ2-3; V gene: TRBV5-1; CDR3 protein: CASSPGQSTDTQYF
clone size: -; J gene: TRBJ2-7; V gene: TRBV28; CDR3 protein: CASSPMGQPIYEQYF
clone size: -; J gene: TRBJ2-1; V gene: TRBV7-9; CDR3 protein: CASSSPGGGIYNEQFF
clone size: -; J gene: TRBJ2-7; V gene: TRBV29-1; CDR3 protein: CSVESDSRPYEQYF
clone size: -; J gene: TRBJ2-1; V gene: TRBV19; CDR3 protein: CASSTGTGVDNEQFF
clone size: -; J gene: TRBJ1-2; V gene: TRBV5-4; CDR3 protein: CASSEDSNYGYTF
clone size: -; J gene: TRBJ1-6; V gene: TRBV27; CDR3 protein: CASSFSESLGSPLHF
clone size: once; J gene: -; V gene: TRBV13; CDR3 protein: CASSLGFWTDYEQYF
clone size: few; J gene: TRBJ1-5; V gene: TRBV21-1; CDR3 protein: CARHRIHSNQPQHF
clone size: once; J gene: TRBJ2-5; V gene: TRBV19; CDR3 protein: CASSIPGQETQYF
clone size: -; J gene: TRBJ2-7; V gene: TRBV7-2; CDR3 protein: CASSWEYSYEQYF
clone size: -; J gene: TRBJ1-1; V gene: TRBV18; CDR3 protein: CASSTWDRDPPRAFF
clone size: -; J gene: TRBJ1-5; V gene: TRBV7-9; CDR3 protein: CASSLDHQGIQPQHF
clone size: -; J gene: TRBJ2-1; V gene: TRBV27; CDR3 protein: CASRVAGGPNEQFF
clone size: once; J gene: TRBJ2-1; V gene: TRBV15; CDR3 protein: CATREPAGNNEQFF
clone size: -; J gene: TRBJ2-1; V gene: TRBV27; CDR3 protein: CASSLGGGVNEQFF
clone size: -; J gene: TRBJ2-7; V gene: TRBV2; CDR3 protein: CASISGGHYEQYF
clone size: -; J gene: TRBJ1-2; V gene: TRBV6-5; CDR3 protein: CASSYFDRSTYTF
clone size: -; J gene: TRBJ2-1; V gene: TRBV27; CDR3 protein: CASSPGHRYNEQFF
clone size: -; J gene: TRBJ2-1; V gene: TRBV4-1; CDR3 protein: CASSPNRGYNEQFF
clone size: -; J gene: TRBJ2-7; V gene: TRBV7-9; CDR3 protein: CASSPLGPPEQYF
clone size: -; J gene: TRBJ2-1; V gene: TRBV2; CDR3 protein: CASSQRPNEQFF
clone size: -; J gene: TRBJ2-3; V gene: TRBV28; CDR3 protein: CASGTPGQGTDTQYF
clone size: -; J gene: TRBJ2-5; V gene: TRBV29-1; CDR3 protein: CSVGETSGIQETQYF
clone size: once; J gene: TRBJ2-2; V gene: TRBV4-2; CDR3 protein: CASSQRGTEGAGTGELFF
clone size: -; J gene: TRBJ2-5; V gene: TRBV7-7; CDR3 protein: CASSLRGPGVETQYF
clone size: -; J gene: TRBJ2-2; V gene: TRBV2; CDR3 protein: CASRGSTHSGELFF
clone size: once; J gene: TRBJ2-1; V gene: TRBV27; CDR3 protein: CASSYTSGSFHEQFF
clone size: -; J gene: TRBJ2-2; V gene: TRBV5-6; CDR3 protein: CASSLEGGGNTGELFF
clone size: -; J gene: TRBJ1-3; V gene: TRBV5-5; CDR3 protein: CASSKVGQLAFGNTIYF
clone size: -; J gene: TRBJ2-1; V gene: TRBV28; CDR3 protein: CASSWEGGNEQFF
clone size: -; J gene: TRBJ1-2; V gene: TRBV29-1; CDR3 protein: CSVEEGGPGYTF
clone size: -; J gene: TRBJ1-1; V gene: TRBV2; CDR3 protein: CASSEARGNTEAFF
clone size: -; J gene: TRBJ1-5; V gene: TRBV30; CDR3 protein: CAWSPGQEGQPQHF
clone size: few; J gene: TRBJ2-2; V gene: TRBV15; CDR3 protein: CATSGTGGITGELFF
clone size: once; J gene: TRBJ1-2; V gene: TRBV4-1; CDR3 protein: CASSHQGLIDDGYTF
clone size: -; J gene: TRBJ2-7; V gene: TRBV11-3; CDR3 protein: CASSLAGQYEQYF
clone size: -; J gene: TRBJ2-1; V gene: TRBV27; CDR3 protein: CASSLDRALYNEQFF
clone size: -; J gene: TRBJ2-1; V gene: TRBV10-2; CDR3 protein: CASSLAGTNEQFF
clone size: -; J gene: TRBJ2-1; V gene: TRBV9; CDR3 protein: CASSVDSSYNEQFF
clone size: once; J gene: TRBJ2-3; V gene: TRBV15; CDR3 protein: CATSRDRVSTDTQYF
clone size: -; J gene: TRBJ1-4; V gene: TRBV27; CDR3 protein: CASSLIHTGAEKLFF